These T cell receptor beta chains were read from a single sample in a study of T cells in Graves' hyperthyroidism and ophthalmopathy. TCRdb recomputed calls from the multiplex PCR reads with MiXCR, one row per CDR3 protein. Among just under 750,000 distinct CDR3 sequences listed, 30% to 40% were seen once. The source material was blood. These receptors were obtained from a woman aged 40 to 50 with Graves' hyperthyroidism. CDR3s include the opening cysteine and the closing phenylalanine or tryptophan. The D gene is left open where the match is weak. Size is stated for part of the rows, as once, few or many counts, or as a class when the clone is expanded.

size: many; V: TRBV28; J: TRBJ1-6; D: NA; DNA: TGTGCCAGCAGCTCAGCGCGGTCACCCCTCCACTTT; CDR3: CASSSARSPLHF
size: many; V: TRBV9; J: TRBJ1-6; D: TRBD1; DNA: TGTGCCAGCAGCGTCACCGGGACAGAAAATTCACCCCTCCACTTT; CDR3: CASSVTGTENSPLHF
size: NA; V: TRBV29-1; J: TRBJ1-1; D: NA; DNA: TGCAGCGTTGATGGGGCCTTTTGGGGATCTGAAGCTTTCTTT; CDR3: CSVDGAFWGSEAFF
size: many; V: TRBV7-2; J: TRBJ1-2; D: NA; DNA: TGTGCCAGCAGCTTAGTAGGGGTTTTGAGCTATGGCTACACCTTC; CDR3: CASSLVGVLSYGYTF
size: NA; V: TRBV19; J: TRBJ1-5; D: NA; DNA: TGTGCCAGTAGGGGGTTACCTAATCAGCCCCAGCATTTT; CDR3: CASRGLPNQPQHF
size: NA; V: TRBV12-3/TRBV12-4; J: TRBJ1-5; D: NA; DNA: TGTGCCAGCAACCTAAGGGGCCCCAATCAGCCCCAGCATTTT; CDR3: CASNLRGPNQPQHF
size: NA; V: TRBV6-6; J: TRBJ2-1; D: NA; DNA: TGTGCCAGCAGGCGAATAGGGGGCAATGAGCAGTTCTTC; CDR3: CASRRIGGNEQFF
size: many; V: TRBV7-2; J: TRBJ2-7; D: TRBD2; DNA: TGTGCCAGCAGCATCTGGACTAGCGGTAACTACGAGCAGTACTTC; CDR3: CASSIWTSGNYEQYF
size: NA; V: TRBV24-1; J: TRBJ2-7; D: NA; DNA: TGTGCCAGCAGTTTATTCCTACAGACAGGTCGCGAGCAGTACTTC; CDR3: CASSLFLQTGREQYF
size: NA; V: TRBV10-2; J: TRBJ2-5; D: NA; DNA: TGCGCCAGCAGTGCGCGGAAGGGTATGGAGACCCAGTACTTC; CDR3: CASSARKGMETQYF
size: many; V: TRBV7-3; J: TRBJ1-2; D: NA; DNA: TGTGCCAGCAGCTTACAAGAGGGCTATGGCTACACCTTC; CDR3: CASSLQEGYGYTF
size: few; V: TRBV5-6; J: TRBJ1-2; D: NA; DNA: TGTGCCAGCAAGGCCCGGAGAAGGTATGGCTACACCTTC; CDR3: CASKARRRYGYTF
size: NA; V: TRBV7-9; J: TRBJ1-4; D: TRBD1; DNA: TGTGCCAGCAGAAGGGGACAGGGGGCAACTAATGAAAAACTGTTTTTT; CDR3: CASRRGQGATNEKLFF
size: few; V: TRBV4-1; J: TRBJ1-2; D: NA; DNA: TGCGCCAGCAGCCAAGTCCGGGGAGGCGACTATGGCTACACCTTC; CDR3: CASSQVRGGDYGYTF
size: many; V: TRBV24-1; J: TRBJ1-2; D: NA; DNA: TGTGCCACCAGTGGTTCGTCCAGGGATCCTCGCTACACCTTC; CDR3: CATSGSSRDPRYTF